This T cell receptor beta chain came from a study of blood T cell repertoires in COVID-19 (TCRdb year 2020). In the study overall: The collaborator samples originated in the United States, Italy and Spain and spanned the acute and convalescent phases of COVID-19. Where available, HLA class I and class II types were obtained from metadata supplied by the sample provider rather than from assay-based typing. Sample metadata almost always included a de-identified subject ID, COVID-19 status, age in years and sex. The dataset comprised deeply sampled blood TCRbeta repertoires from subjects exposed to, actively infected with, or recovered from COVID-19. The prospective study material was composed of cDNA or gDNA derived from T cells, B-cell-depleted T cells, or PBMCs. The repertoires were made available in a free public database intended to serve as a resource for research on the immune response to SARS-CoV-2. Samples came from the ongoing ImmuneRACE study (first 160 participants) plus 1,254 subjects from 6 global collaborators.

Based on the germline V gene, the CDR1 and CDR2 sequences are SNHLY and FYNNEI. Counted from cysteine to phenylalanine, this CDR3 has 14 amino acids. The kept DNA is CDR3 alone, 42 bases in frame from the first base. Cut back by 4 bases and 7 bases, the V and J ends lie 14 bases apart. Whole blood was collected in K2EDTA tubes by collaborating institutions according to the institutions' own protocols. Collaborator samples were shipped for TCRbeta analysis as frozen whole blood, isolated PBMCs, or DNA extracted from either sample type. The immunoSEQ Assay, a bias-controlled multiplex PCR, was used to amplify TCRbeta CDR3 regions from genomic DNA. Per the authors' processing: The number of nucleated cells in each sample was estimated by amplification of reference gene primers within the assay. To quantify the absolute abundance of each unique TCRbeta CDR3 rearrangement, sequence reads were collapsed and filtered. For each sample, productive Simpson clonality was calculated as the square root of Simpson's diversity index over productive rearrangements. Held by TCRdb, this immuneACCESS table contains in-frame sequences only and omits some clones. Under half of the omission traces to an unresolved V gene where checked; the cause of the rest is unknown. V and J calls and clone size are as listed in that table; D and trimming were resolved from the DNA. Counted in this sample were roughly 190,000 clones; 88% of them appeared once. The ten largest clones add up to approximately 4.5% of the sample.

What the authors observed across the whole study: The quantity of clinical and demographic metadata differed by source and by participant and was supplied without curation.

Of note for this clone: The clone's antigen remains unknown. Nothing much larger sits one base from this clone, and base qualities are not available.

The rearrangement joined TRBV2 to TRBJ1-5; the D gene is possibly TRBD1, with 6 bases matching. The source of this sequence is a human donor in a cohort sampled during active COVID-19. Specimen: peripheral blood. The bases read TGTGCCAGCAGTGGACCTGGACAGAAACAGCCCCAGCATTTT. This codes for CASSGPGQKQPQHF.